The 14 T cell receptor beta chains presented below share a single source sample, sequenced in a study of CD8+CD57+ T cells in acquired aplastic anemia. Genomic DNA, serving as template, underwent TCR beta VDJ and CDR3 profiling. One entry per CDR3 protein, called by TCRdb with MiXCR from the reads. This sample has approximately 200,000 distinct CDR3 sequences, with approximately 49% found just once. Sample: sorted CD4+, CD8+, or CD8+CD57+ T cells (not recorded which) from PBMCs. The receptors here all came from a human donor in good health, serving as a control.

This sequence joins TRBV19 and TRBJ1-2; D is uncertain. This CDR3 is 16 amino acids long. Looked up from germline, CDR1 is LNHDA and CDR2 is SQIVND (reference sequence). V lost 11 bases and J 5 bases, leaving 27 bases between the germline ends. CDR3: CAWSGFLEQLHYGYTF. CDR3 nucleotide sequence: TGTGCCTGGAGTGGATTCCTGGAGCAGCTACATTATGGCTACACCTTC.

The V and J genes are TRBV24-1 and TRBJ2-2; 10 bases map to TRBD1. Germline V gene lookup returns CDR1 KGHDR and CDR2 SFDVKD. The CDR3 sequence is 12 residues long. V lost 3 bases and J lost 15; bases outside the gene matches: 3. The CDR3 spells CATSDPDRGLFF. The CDR3 region has the DNA TGTGCCACCAGTGATCCGGACAGGGGGTTGTTTTTT.

The rearrangement links TRBV10-3 to TRBJ1-5; TRBD1 is a possible D gene (5 bases). The CDR3 sequence is 18 residues long. Trimming removed 0 bases from V and 2 bases from J, with 17 bases in between. Germline-derived CDR1 and CDR2 are ENHRY and SYGVKD. This CDR3 reads CAISESVGEGMGNQPQHF. The CDR3 DNA reads as TGTGCCATCAGTGAGTCAGTGGGTGAGGGGATGGGCAATCAGCCCCAGCATTTT.

With respect to this clonotype: A clone one base away is much larger, so this may be a read error. The chain combines TRBV28 with TRBJ1-2; 9 nucleotides line up with TRBD1. The trim removed 10 bases at V and 5 bases at J, leaving 11 bases unmatched. Germline V gene sequence: CDR1 MDHEN, CDR2 SYDVKM. The CDR3 runs 14 residues. DNA for the CDR3: TGTGCCATCTCCCAGGGACAGGGAGAATATGGCTACACCTTC. Amino acid sequence: CAISQGQGEYGYTF.

The V call is TRBV7-3, the J call TRBJ2-6; D might be TRBD1 or TRBD2, each matching 5 bases. The CDR3 is 15 residues long. Germline V gene sequence: CDR1 SGHTA, CDR2 FQGTGA. V lost 5 bases and J 4 bases, leaving 12 bases between the germline ends. As DNA, the CDR3 is TGTGCCAGCAGCCATCCGGGGCTAGGGGCCAACGTCCTGACTTTC. Translated, it gives CASSHPGLGANVLTF.

The chain is built from TRBV25-1 and TRBJ2-1; tentative D call: TRBD1 (6 bases). The V end lost 8 bases, the J end lost 9 bases, and 23 bases lay between the germline ends. Germline values: CDR1 MGHDK, CDR2 SYGVNS. This CDR3 is 15 amino acids long. The CDR3 nucleotides are TGTGCCAGCTCGGCGGTCGGGACAAATCGCGCTGAGCAGTTCTTC. It encodes CASSAVGTNRAEQFF. The full variable domain, in which reference TRBV25-1 and TRBJ2-1 provide the parts outside the CDR3, is EADIYQTPRYLVIGTGKKITLECSQTMGHDKMYWYQQDPGMELHLIHYSYGVNSTEKGDLSSESTVSRIRTEHFPLTLESARPSHTSQYLCASSAVGTNRAEQFFGPGTRLTVL.

CDR3 protein: CASSYSGTGAPYYGYTF. The CDR3 nucleotides read TGTGCCAGCAGTTACTCGGGCACAGGGGCGCCTTACTATGGCTACACCTTC. The chain couples TRBV6-5 to TRBJ1-2, with 7 bases identical to TRBD1. This CDR3 spans 17 amino acids. The J segment lost 3 bases and the V segment lost 0 bases, leaving 10 bases of the junction unmatched. Germline V gene sequence: CDR1 MNHEY, CDR2 SVGAGI.

There are many counts of this clonotype. This chain uses TRBV6-2 or TRBV6-3 with TRBJ1-5; D is unresolved. The length of the CDR3 is 13 residues. The V end lost 0 bases, the J end lost 5 bases, and 5 bases lay between the germline ends. Germline V CDR1 and CDR2: MNHEY, SVGEGT. The CDR3 reads CASSYSKDQPQHF. The DNA of the CDR3 is TGTGCCAGCAGTTACTCGAAGGATCAGCCCCAGCATTTT.

This clonotype was detected ten times or more. This chain uses TRBV6-1 with TRBJ1-6, with D uncertain. The V end was cut by 1 base, the J end by 9 bases, with 4 bases between. This CDR3 has 12 amino acids. In germline, CDR1 is MNHNS, CDR2 SASEGT. The chain's CDR3 is CASSEVGSPLHF. The DNA of the CDR3 is TGTGCCAGCAGTGAAGTAGGTTCACCCCTCCACTTT.

The chain is built from TRBV10-3 and TRBJ1-6, with unresolved D. V gave up 4 bases and J gave up 8 bases, with 12 bases separating them. Germline CDR1 reads ENHRY; CDR2 reads SYGVKD. The CDR3 is 14 amino acids. Here the CDR3 reads CAISGLQVDSPLHF. Written as DNA, the CDR3 is TGTGCCATCAGTGGGCTGCAAGTTGATTCACCCCTCCACTTT.

This clonotype occurred many times. The rearrangement joins TRBV2 to TRBJ2-7, with D uncertain. V was shortened by 6 bases and J by 0 bases, with 6 bases between the two germline ends. From germline, CDR1 is SNHLY and CDR2 FYNNEI. CDR3 length: 12 amino acids. The chain's CDR3 is CASRVASYEQYF. Written as DNA, the CDR3 is TGTGCCAGCAGGGTGGCCTCCTACGAGCAGTACTTC.

This sequence joins TRBV19 and TRBJ1-1; D uncertain. Germline loops: CDR1 LNHDA, CDR2 SQIVND (reference sequence). The CDR3 contains 12 residues. Trimming took off 10 bases at V and 1 base at J, with 10 bases between the two ends. CDR3 bases: TGTGCCACCATGGTCGGGAACACTGAAGCTTTCTTT. It yields the protein CATMVGNTEAFF.

In its sample, this clonotype was seen once. The V and J genes are TRBV12-3 or TRBV12-4 and TRBJ1-1; D possibly corresponds to TRBD1 (6 bases). The V gene lost 1 base and the J gene lost 1 base, with 7 bases spanning the gap. The CDR3 is 14 residues long. CDR3 in amino acids: CASSLGTENTEAFF. The DNA of the CDR3 is TGTGCCAGCAGTTTAGGGACAGAGAACACTGAAGCTTTCTTT.

Many counts were recorded for this clonotype. The chain uses TRBV5-1 and TRBJ2-7; TRBD1 matches at 8 bases. V lost 1 base and J lost 3; bases outside the gene matches: 18. The CDR3 is made up of 19 amino acids. CDR1 and CDR2 (germline): SGHRS, YFSETQ. The CDR3 region is CASSLPRDRPLLGIYEQYF. The CDR3 nucleotides are TGCGCCAGCAGCTTGCCCCGGGACAGGCCTCTCCTTGGTATCTACGAGCAGTACTTC.